The entry below gives a single T cell receptor (beta chain) sequence along with its context. The method was immunoSEQ multiplex PCR; TCRdb's version includes in-frame clones alone and lacks a portion of them. The sample contains approximately 80,000 clones, approximately 83% of which appear only once. This entry belongs to a study of ipilimumab plus nivolumab after autologous stem cell transplantation. Overall study: Patients received a median of roughly 5 ipilimumab and 8 or 9 nivolumab doses. The DLBCL cohort had primary refractory and relapsed disease, with 18-month progression-free survival of around 86% and 29%.

Patients got ipilimumab 1 mg/kg beginning 14 to 28 days post-transplant. From germline, CDR1 is MNHEY and CDR2 SMNVEV (reference sequence). The CDR3 totals 11 residues. V was cut by 11 bases and J by 7 bases, with 12 bases left in between. Sequencing used PBMCs, obtained in a trial of ipilimumab plus nivolumab as post-transplant consolidation. The V gene is TRBV27, the J gene TRBJ2-1, with a weak D call TRBD2 (6 bases). The sequence derives from a male donor with diffuse large B-cell lymphoma. The CDR3 here is CAPLGGNEQFF. The CDR3 bases are TGTGCCCCCCTCGGGGGAAATGAGCAGTTCTTC.